The TCR beta chain under discussion was sequenced for a study of blood T cell repertoires in COVID-19 (dated by TCRdb to between 2020 and 2021). In the study overall: Samples covering the acute and convalescent phases of COVID-19 were provided by collaborators in the United States, Italy and Spain. The prospective study material was composed of cDNA or gDNA derived from T cells, B-cell-depleted T cells, or PBMCs. Subjects who had been exposed to COVID-19, were actively infected with it, or had recovered from it provided the deeply sampled blood TCRbeta repertoires that made up the dataset. The repertoires were released in a freely available public database meant as a resource for research on the immune response to SARS-CoV-2. Samples were obtained from the ongoing ImmuneRACE study (first 160 participants) and from over 1,000 subjects provided by 6 global collaborators. A de-identified subject ID, COVID-19 status, age in years and sex were almost always included in the sample metadata. Where HLA class I and class II types were available, the types were taken from metadata supplied by the sample provider, not from assay-based typing.

TCRbeta CDR3 regions were amplified from genomic DNA by means of the immunoSEQ Assay, a bias-controlled multiplex PCR. The paper's processing steps were these. Within the assay, amplification of reference gene primers was used to estimate how many nucleated cells each sample contained. To quantify the absolute abundance of each unique TCRbeta CDR3 rearrangement, sequence reads were collapsed and filtered. For each sample, productive Simpson clonality was calculated by taking the square root of Simpson's diversity index across productive rearrangements. TCRdb stores this immuneACCESS table with in-frame sequences only. Part of the clones is absent; in the studies checked, under half of the shortfall reflects unresolved V genes, and no reason is known for the rest. V and J calls and clone size are given by that table; D and trimming were obtained from the DNA. This sample is represented by 310,000 or so clones; nearly 90% of them were singletons. The ten largest account for approximately 5.2% of the sample.

General study outcomes and caveats: The quantity of clinical and demographic metadata differed by source and by participant and was supplied without curation.

The CDR3 goes from the cysteine to the phenylalanine over 15 residues. The kept DNA is CDR3 alone, 45 bases in frame from the first base. The junction carries 15 bases between V and J, which are trimmed by 3 bases and 3 bases respectively. From a lookup of the germline V gene, CDR1 and CDR2 are SNHLY and FYNNEI. Enrolling through a virtual design, the prospective study's participants ranged in age from about 18 to 89 years and lived across 24 United States geographic areas. Cohort assignment in the prospective study relied on participant-reported clinical history from a screening survey and a study questionnaire. ImmuneRACE Cohort 3 recovered participants were defined by two consecutive negative NP/OP PCR tests, healthcare professional clearance, or symptom resolution. In the prospective study, mobile phlebotomists collected whole blood, serum and a nasopharyngeal or oropharyngeal swab from each participant. Additional blood draws and questionnaires over an approximately two-month period could optionally be provided by prospective study participants. Prospective study blood samples were shipped either frozen or at room temperature before DNA extraction.

In the case of this clone: What antigen it recognizes has not been identified. No clone much larger than this one lies a single base away; base qualities are absent.

The sample comprised PBMCs or T cells enriched from blood (not recorded which). Recombination connected TRBV2 to TRBJ2-7, with the D gene call left open. The sequence derives from a woman aged 30 to 39 who had recovered from COVID-19. The bases read TGTGCCAGCAGTGAGGTTCCAGGAATAATCTACGAGCAGTACTTC. It codes for CASSEVPGIIYEQYF. Outside the CDR3, residues come from the reference TRBV2 and TRBJ2-7 proteins, so the full variable domain is: EPEVTQTPSHQVTQMGQEVILRCVPISNHLYFYWYRQILGQKVEFLVSFYNNEISEKSEIFDDQFSVERPDGSNFTLKIRSTKLEDSAMYFCASSEVPGIIYEQYFGPGTRLTVT.